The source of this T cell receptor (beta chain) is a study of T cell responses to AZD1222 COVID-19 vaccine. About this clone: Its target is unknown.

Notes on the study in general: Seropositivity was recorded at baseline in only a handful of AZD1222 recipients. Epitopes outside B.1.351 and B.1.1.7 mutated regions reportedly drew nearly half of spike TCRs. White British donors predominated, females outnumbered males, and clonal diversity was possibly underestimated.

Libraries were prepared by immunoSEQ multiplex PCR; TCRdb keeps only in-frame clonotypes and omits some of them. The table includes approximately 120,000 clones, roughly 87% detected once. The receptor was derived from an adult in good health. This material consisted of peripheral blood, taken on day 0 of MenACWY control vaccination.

The CDR3 loop reads CASSPRQGLGGNTIYF. For the CDR3, the DNA is TGTGCCAGCTCACCACGACAGGGGCTGGGTGGAAACACCATATATTTT. This chain uses TRBV18 with TRBJ1-3; 8 bases line up with TRBD1. J gave up 3 bases and V 1 base, and 5 bases lay outside the gene matches. Germline values: CDR1 KGHSH, CDR2 LQKENI. The CDR3 length is 16 residues.